The clone carrying this T cell receptor beta chain was observed a single time. Its antigen is unknown. The CDR3 covers 14 residues. Trimming left V 3 bases short and J 4 bases short, with 12 bases between. Germline CDR1 and CDR2: LGHNA and YNFKEQ. This entry belongs to a study of cytomegalovirus exposure and HLA in healthy donors. Whole-study context: Ancestry clustering placed roughly four fifths of around 400 genotyped donors in the Caucasian-associated cluster. Overall study findings and caveats: The listing of 150 to 200 TCR beta chains classed them as cytomegalovirus-associated. Association of approximately 18,000 TCR beta sequences with HLA alleles was found at 0.05 false discovery rate in a later analysis. When a later analysis was performed, an Asian-associated ancestry cluster reportedly had fewer N-insertions than the approximately 600-donor mean.

PCR amplification relied on 60 Vbeta primers (plus 13 Jbeta primers). Here immunoSEQ multiplex PCR was the method, and the copy in TCRdb shows in-frame clones only, minus some. Here the sample spans roughly 250,000 clones, around 66% being singletons. The material sequenced was PBMCs. V gene TRBV4-2 combines with J gene TRBJ1-1; D remains unclear. The TCR originated in a female donor in good health and CMV-seronegative. Here the CDR3 DNA reads TGTGCCAGCAGCCATATCGGGGAGATCACTGAAGCTTTCTTT. This translates into CASSHIGEITEAFF.